The 9 T cell receptor beta chains below were found in one sample sequenced in a study of blood T cell repertoires in COVID-19. The protocol was immunoSEQ multiplex PCR, while the TCRdb copy is restricted to in-frame clones and leaves out a portion. The sample shows 300,000 to 350,000 clones, approximately 85% of them seen only once. Sequenced material: PBMCs or T cells enriched from blood (not recorded which). The receptors here all came from a young man who had recovered from COVID-19.

CDR3 protein: CASSLEGARNSPLHF. The CDR3 DNA follows: TGTGCCAGCAGCTTAGAGGGGGCGCGGAATTCACCCCTCCACTTT. The J gene is TRBJ1-6, the V gene TRBV7-8; TRBD1 agrees at 7 bases. The CDR3 totals 15 residues. In germline, CDR1 is SGHVS, CDR2 FQNEAQ. The V gene end was trimmed by 1 base and the J gene end by 7 bases; junction bases not matched to a gene: 4.

The chain couples TRBV16 to TRBJ1-1; 9 nucleotides match TRBD1. The trim removed 1 base at V and 6 bases at J, leaving 9 bases unmatched. Germline CDR1 KGHSY, CDR2 FQNENV. The CDR3 sequence is 16 residues long. The CDR3 DNA follows: TGTGCCAGCAGCCAATTACAGGCTCGGGACAGGGCTGAAGCTTTCTTT. It is translated as CASSQLQARDRAEAFF.

This clone has only one observation. The chain carries TRBV5-1 and TRBJ1-1, with TRBD1 matching 9 bases. V shed 4 bases, J shed 10 bases, and the junction held 17 bases outside the gene matches. Germline values: CDR1 SGHRS, CDR2 YFSETQ. CDR3 length: 16 amino acids. CDR3 sequence: CASSIDLGQGGFGAFF. CDR3 nucleotides: TGCGCCAGCAGCATAGACCTGGGACAGGGAGGTTTCGGAGCTTTCTTT.

Here the CDR3 reads CASSVSGTGYNEQFF. CDR3 coding DNA: TGTGCCAGCAGCGTTTCCGGGACAGGTTACAATGAGCAGTTCTTC. The chain recombines TRBV9 with TRBJ2-1, with 8 bases that match TRBD1. V shed 2 bases and J 4 bases; nucleotides not matched to a gene: 5. The CDR3 has 15 amino acids. CDR1 SGDLS and CDR2 YYNGEE come from the germline V gene.

The V and J genes are TRBV7-6 and TRBJ2-2; tentatively, D is TRBD2 (6 bases). V was pared by 1 base and J by 2 bases, with 11 bases between. CDR1 and CDR2 (germline): SGHVS, FNYEAQ. The CDR3 covers 16 residues. The CDR3: CASSLVSGSNTGELFF. The CDR3 DNA is TGTGCCAGCAGCTTAGTTAGCGGCAGTAACACCGGGGAGCTGTTTTTT.

This chain uses TRBV19 with TRBJ2-2, with D perhaps matching TRBD1 (5 bases). V lost 6 bases and J lost 7, with 15 bases in between. There are 14 residues in the CDR3. The germline V gene has CDR1 LNHDA and CDR2 SQIVND (reference sequence). The CDR3 DNA is TGTGCCAGTAGACTCAGGGTTGGTATCGGGGAGCTGTTTTTT. It is translated as CASRLRVGIGELFF.

The chain links TRBV3-1 (or the pseudogene TRBV3-2) to TRBJ2-1; TRBD2 agrees at 14 bases. Looked up from germline, CDR1 is LGHDT and CDR2 is YNNKEL (reference sequence). V shed 1 base, J shed 9 bases, and the junction held 8 bases outside the gene matches. The CDR3 spans 17 residues. DNA of the CDR3: TGTGCCAGCAGCCAAGTAGCCGGGACTAGCGGGGGCGGTGAGCAGTTCTTC. It yields the protein CASSQVAGTSGGGEQFF.

The chain joins TRBV7-3 to TRBJ2-1; 7 nucleotides line up with TRBD1. Germline-derived CDR1 and CDR2 are SGHTA and FQGTGA. Unmatched junction bases numbered 2, after V lost 2 bases and J lost 4 bases. This CDR3 has 14 amino acids. The CDR3: CASSLGTEYNEQFF. CDR3 nucleotide sequence: TGTGCCAGCAGCTTAGGGACAGAATACAATGAGCAGTTCTTC.

The V gene is TRBV19, the J gene TRBJ2-1, with D possibly being TRBD2 (5 bases). Looked up from germline, CDR1 is LNHDA and CDR2 is SQIVND (reference sequence). With 6 bases removed from V and 4 bases from J, the gap between germline ends came to 16 bases. This CDR3 is 15 amino acids long. The CDR3 sequence: CASRSRGDRYNEQFF. The CDR3 DNA follows: TGTGCCAGTAGAAGTCGGGGTGATCGGTACAATGAGCAGTTCTTC.